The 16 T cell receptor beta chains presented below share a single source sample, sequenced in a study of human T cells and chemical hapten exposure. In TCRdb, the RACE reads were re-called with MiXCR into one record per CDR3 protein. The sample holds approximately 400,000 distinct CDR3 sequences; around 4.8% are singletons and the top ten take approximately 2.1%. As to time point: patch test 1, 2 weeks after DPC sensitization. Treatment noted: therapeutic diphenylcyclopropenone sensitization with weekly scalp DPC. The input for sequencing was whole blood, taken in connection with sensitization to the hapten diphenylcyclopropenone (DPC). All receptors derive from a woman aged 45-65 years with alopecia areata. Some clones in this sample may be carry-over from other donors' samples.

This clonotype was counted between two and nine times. The CDR3 sequence is CASSAGTVADTQYF. CDR3 bases: TGTGCCAGCAGCGCAGGGACCGTGGCAGATACGCAGTATTTT. The rearrangement links TRBV7-2 to TRBJ2-3; tentatively, D is TRBD1 or TRBD2 (5 bases each). This CDR3 contains 14 residues. Trimming shortened V by 5 bases and J by 4 bases, and 13 bases separated the two germline ends. Germline values: CDR1 SGHTA, CDR2 FQGNSA. Variable domain in full (rest from reference TRBV7-2 and TRBJ2-3): GAGVSQSPSNKVTEKGKDVELRCDPISGHTALYWYRQSLGQGLEFLIYFQGNSAPDKSGLPSDRFSAERTGGSVSTLTIQRTQQEDSAVYLCASSAGTVADTQYFGPGTRLTVL.

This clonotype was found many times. The CDR3 loop is CASSYHLAAFF. CDR3 in DNA: TGTGCCAGCAGTTACCACTTGGCTGCTTTCTTT. The rearrangement joins TRBV6-2 or TRBV6-3 to TRBJ1-1, with D unclear. The CDR3 sequence is 11 residues long. From germline, CDR1 is MNHEY and CDR2 SVGEGT. V dropped 2 bases and J dropped 11 bases, with 9 bases sitting between them.

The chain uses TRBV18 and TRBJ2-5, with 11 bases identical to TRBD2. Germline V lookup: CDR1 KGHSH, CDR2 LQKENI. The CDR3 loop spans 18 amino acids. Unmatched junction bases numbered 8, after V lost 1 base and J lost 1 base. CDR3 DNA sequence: TGTGCCAGCTCACCACGCCGTATAGCGGGGGGGGTCCAAGAGACCCAGTACTTC. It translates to CASSPRRIAGGVQETQYF. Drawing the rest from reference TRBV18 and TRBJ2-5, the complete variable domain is NAGVMQNPRHLVRRRGQEARLRCSPMKGHSHVYWYRQLPEEGLKFMVYLQKENIIDESGMPKERFSAEFPKEGPSILRIQQVVRGDSAAYFCASSPRRIAGGVQETQYFGPGTRLLVL.

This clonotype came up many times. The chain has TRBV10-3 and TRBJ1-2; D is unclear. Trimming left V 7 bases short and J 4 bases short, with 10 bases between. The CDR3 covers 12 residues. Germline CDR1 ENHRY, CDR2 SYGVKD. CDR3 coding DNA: TGTGCCATCATGAGACCGCTCTATGGCTACACCTTC. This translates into CAIMRPLYGYTF.

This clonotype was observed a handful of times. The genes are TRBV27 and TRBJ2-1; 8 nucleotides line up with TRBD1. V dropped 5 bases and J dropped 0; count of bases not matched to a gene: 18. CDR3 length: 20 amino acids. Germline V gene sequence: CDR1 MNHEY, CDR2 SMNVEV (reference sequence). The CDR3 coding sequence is TGTGCCAGCAGTCCCTCCCCTCGGACAGGGCCGATCAGCTCCTACAATGAGCAGTTCTTC. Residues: CASSPSPRTGPISSYNEQFF.

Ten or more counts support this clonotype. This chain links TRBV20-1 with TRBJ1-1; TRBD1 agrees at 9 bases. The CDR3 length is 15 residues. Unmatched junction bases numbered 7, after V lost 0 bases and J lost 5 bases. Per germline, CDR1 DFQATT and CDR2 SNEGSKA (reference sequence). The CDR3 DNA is TGCAGTGCTAGAGATCGGAACAGGGGGCAGACTGAAGCTTTCTTT. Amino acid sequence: CSARDRNRGQTEAFF.

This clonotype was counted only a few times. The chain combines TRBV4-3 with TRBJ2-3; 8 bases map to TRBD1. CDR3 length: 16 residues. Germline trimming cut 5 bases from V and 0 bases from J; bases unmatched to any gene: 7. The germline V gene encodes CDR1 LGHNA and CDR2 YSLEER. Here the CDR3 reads CASSYGQGRSTDTQYF. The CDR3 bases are TGCGCCAGCAGCTACGGACAGGGACGAAGCACAGATACGCAGTATTTT.

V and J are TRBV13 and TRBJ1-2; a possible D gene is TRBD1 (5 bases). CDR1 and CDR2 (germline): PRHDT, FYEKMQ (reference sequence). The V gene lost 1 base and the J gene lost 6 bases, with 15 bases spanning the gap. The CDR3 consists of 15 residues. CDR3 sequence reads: CASSLAGDGRNGYTF. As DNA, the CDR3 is TGTGCCAGCAGCTTAGCGGGGGACGGTAGGAATGGCTACACCTTC.

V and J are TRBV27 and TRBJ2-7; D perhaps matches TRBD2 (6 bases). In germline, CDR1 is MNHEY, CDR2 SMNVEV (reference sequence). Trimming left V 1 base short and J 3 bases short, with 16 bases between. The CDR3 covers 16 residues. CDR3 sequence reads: CASSLLGGVGIYEQYF. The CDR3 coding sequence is TGTGCCAGCAGTTTATTAGGAGGGGTAGGAATCTACGAGCAGTACTTC.

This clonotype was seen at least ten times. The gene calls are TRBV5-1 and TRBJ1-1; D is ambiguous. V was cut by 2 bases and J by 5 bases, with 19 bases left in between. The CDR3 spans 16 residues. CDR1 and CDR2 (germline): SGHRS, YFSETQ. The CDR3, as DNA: TGCGCCAGCAGCTTACAACGACCTATTTCGGGGACTGAAGCTTTCTTT. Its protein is CASSLQRPISGTEAFF.

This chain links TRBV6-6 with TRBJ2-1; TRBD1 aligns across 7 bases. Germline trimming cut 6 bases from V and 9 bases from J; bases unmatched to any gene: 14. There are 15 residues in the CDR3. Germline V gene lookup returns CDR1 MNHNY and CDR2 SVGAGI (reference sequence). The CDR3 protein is CASRDRDSHRGEQFF. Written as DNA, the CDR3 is TGTGCCAGCAGGGACCGGGACAGTCATAGGGGTGAGCAGTTCTTC.

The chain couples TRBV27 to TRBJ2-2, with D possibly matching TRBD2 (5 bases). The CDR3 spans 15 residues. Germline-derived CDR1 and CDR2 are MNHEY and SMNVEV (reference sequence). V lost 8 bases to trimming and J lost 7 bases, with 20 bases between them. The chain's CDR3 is CASGSRGGLLGELFF. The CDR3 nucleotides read TGTGCCAGCGGCTCACGGGGTGGACTGCTCGGGGAGCTGTTTTTT.

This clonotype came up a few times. CDR3 DNA sequence: TGCAGCGTTGTAGCGGGGGGGGATAGCATTCAGTACTTC. This translates into CSVVAGGDSIQYF. The chain combines TRBV29-1 with TRBJ2-4; 11 bases match TRBD2. Germline V gives CDR1 SQVTM, CDR2 ANQGSEA. The junction had 5 bases not matched to a gene; V was cut back by 4 bases and J by 9 bases. The CDR3 is made up of 13 amino acids. Complete variable domain (other parts from reference TRBV29-1 and TRBJ2-4): SAVISQKPSRDICQRGTSLTIQCQVDSQVTMMFWYRQQPGQSLTLIATANQGSEATYESGFVIDKFPISRPNLTFSTLTVSNMSPEDSSIYLCSVVAGGDSIQYFGAGTRLSVL.

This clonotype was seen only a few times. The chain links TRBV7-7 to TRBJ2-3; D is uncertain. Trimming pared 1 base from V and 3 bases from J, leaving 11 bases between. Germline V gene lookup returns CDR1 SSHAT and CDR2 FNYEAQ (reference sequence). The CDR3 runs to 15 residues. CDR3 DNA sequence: TGTGCCAGCAGCTTAGTGGGATCGGCAACAGATACGCAGTATTTT. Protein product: CASSLVGSATDTQYF. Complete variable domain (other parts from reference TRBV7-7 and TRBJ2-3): GAGVSQSPRYKVTKRGQDVTLRCDPISSHATLYWYQQALGQGPEFLTYFNYEAQPDKSGLPSDRFSAERPEGSISTLTIQRTEQRDSAMYRCASSLVGSATDTQYFGPGTRLTVL.

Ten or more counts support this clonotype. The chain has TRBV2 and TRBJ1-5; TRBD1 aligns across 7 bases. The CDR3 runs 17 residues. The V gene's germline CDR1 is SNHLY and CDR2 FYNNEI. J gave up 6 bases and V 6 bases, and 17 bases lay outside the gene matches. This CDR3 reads CASRSGQAERRGQPQHF. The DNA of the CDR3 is TGTGCCAGCAGAAGCGGACAGGCAGAGAGAAGGGGTCAGCCCCAGCATTTT.

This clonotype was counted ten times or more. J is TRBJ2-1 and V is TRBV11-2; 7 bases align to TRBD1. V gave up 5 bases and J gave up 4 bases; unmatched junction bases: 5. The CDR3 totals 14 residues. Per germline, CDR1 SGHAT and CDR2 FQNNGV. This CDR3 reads CASSPPGQYNEQFF. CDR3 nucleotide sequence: TGTGCCAGCAGCCCCCCGGGACAGTACAATGAGCAGTTCTTC.